The 23 T cell receptor beta chains below come from one sample, sequenced in a study of identical twins. TCRdb re-analysed the 5' RACE reads in MiXCR, keeping a single row per CDR3 protein. Of some 710,000 distinct CDR3 sequences detected, 5.5% to 6.5% appear once; the ten largest clones hold 1.5% to 2%. Sequencing was performed on naive T cells sorted from blood. These TCRs come from a young man in good health.

The chain recombines TRBV7-9 with TRBJ2-7, with TRBD2 identical over 11 bases. Losses at the gene ends were 6 bases for V and 3 bases for J; bases not matched to a gene: 10. CDR1 and CDR2 (germline): SEHNR, FQNEAQ (reference sequence). This CDR3 has 16 amino acids. This chain's CDR3 is CASSPNSGLAVYEQYF. The CDR3 region has the DNA TGTGCCAGCAGTCCTAATTCGGGACTAGCGGTCTACGAGCAGTACTTC.

This clonotype was counted between two and nine times. The chain is built from TRBV9 and TRBJ1-1; perhaps TRBD1 as D (6 bases). The CDR3 is 15 amino acids. Between the trimmed V and J ends, which lost 4 bases and 1 base, there was a span of 14 bases. CDR1 is SGDLS and CDR2 is YYNGEE in the germline V gene. Here the CDR3 DNA reads TGTGCCAGCAGCCCTGTTGGGGGGCGGAACACTGAAGCTTTCTTT. Residues: CASSPVGGRNTEAFF.

In its sample, this clonotype was seen many times. The V gene is TRBV15, the J gene TRBJ2-3; TRBD1 matches at 7 bases. The germline V gene has CDR1 LNHNV and CDR2 YYDKDF (reference sequence). CDR3 length: 16 residues. V shed 2 bases, J shed 4 bases, and the junction held 9 bases outside the gene matches. The CDR3 bases are TGTGCCACCAGCAGACCGCAGGGGGTTAACCCAGATACGCAGTATTTT. Translated, it gives CATSRPQGVNPDTQYF. The full variable domain, completed using reference TRBV15 and TRBJ2-3, is DAMVIQNPRYQVTQFGKPVTLSCSQTLNHNVMYWYQQKSSQAPKLLFHYYDKDFNNEADTPDNFQSRRPNTSFCFLDIRSPGLGDTAMYLCATSRPQGVNPDTQYFGPGTRLTVL.

This clonotype was observed a few times. The gene calls are TRBV5-6 and TRBJ2-7, with a weak D call TRBD1 (6 bases). The CDR3 totals 13 residues. CDR1 SGHDT and CDR2 YYEEEE come from the germline V gene. Trimming shortened V by 0 bases and J by 5 bases, and 9 bases separated the two germline ends. The CDR3 nucleotides are TGTGCCAGCAGCTTGGGGACAGCGAACGAGCAGTACTTC. Its translation: CASSLGTANEQYF.

This clonotype came up many times. V and J are TRBV10-2 and TRBJ2-1; 9 bases match TRBD1. The CDR3 spans 16 residues. The germline gives CDR1 WSHSY, CDR2 SAAADI. With V trimmed by 10 bases and J by 3 bases, 13 bases remained unmatched. The CDR3 nucleotides are TGCGCCACCCTAAACGCAACAGGGGGCCGCTACAATGAGCAGTTCTTC. Encoded protein: CATLNATGGRYNEQFF.

This clonotype was seen ten or more times. This sequence joins TRBV3-1 and TRBJ2-2; D possibly corresponds to TRBD2 (6 bases). V lost 1 base to trimming and J lost 7 bases, with 7 bases between them. The germline CDR1 and CDR2 sequences are LGHDT and YNNKEL (reference sequence). The CDR3 length is 13 residues. This chain's CDR3 is CASSQVRGGELFF. CDR3 in DNA: TGTGCCAGCAGCCAAGTGCGGGGCGGGGAGCTGTTTTTT.

This clonotype was recorded at least ten times. The chain recombines TRBV4-3 with TRBJ2-1; 9 positions match TRBD1. Trimming took 0 bases from V and 2 from J; bases not matched to a gene: 8. The V gene's germline CDR1 is LGHNA and CDR2 YSLEER. The CDR3 has 18 residues. CDR3 in amino acids: CASSQDRTTGGPYNEQFF. The CDR3 coding sequence is TGCGCCAGCAGCCAAGACCGTACGACAGGGGGTCCCTACAATGAGCAGTTCTTC.

This clonotype was observed a handful of times. DNA for the CDR3: TGCGCCAGCAGCGGACGTAGCGGATTGAACACCGGGGAGCTGTTTTTT. Its translation: CASSGRSGLNTGELFF. The V call is TRBV5-1, the J call TRBJ2-2; D possibly corresponds to TRBD2 (6 bases). The V gene lost 4 bases and the J gene lost 1 base, with 14 bases spanning the gap. The CDR3 spans 16 residues. Germline V gene data show CDR1 as SGHRS and CDR2 as YFSETQ.

This clonotype was counted a few times. This chain joins TRBV5-1 and TRBJ2-7, with D maybe TRBD1 (5 bases). CDR1 and CDR2 from the germline V gene are SGHRS and YFSETQ. Trimming stripped 0 bases from V and 5 bases from J, with 12 bases between. CDR3 length equals 14 residues. This CDR3 is CASSLVQEYHEQYF. The CDR3 nucleotides read TGCGCCAGCAGCTTGGTACAGGAATACCACGAGCAGTACTTC.

The chain employs TRBV12-3 or TRBV12-4 and TRBJ1-4; D not certain. V was trimmed by 6 bases and J by 5 bases, leaving 16 bases between them. The CDR3 spans 15 residues. The CDR3 nucleotides are TGTGCCAGCAGGCCCACCGGGCCCCACAATGAAAAACTGTTTTTT. Protein: CASRPTGPHNEKLFF.

This clonotype occurred many times. The chain uses TRBV12-3 or TRBV12-4 and TRBJ1-5; D is ambiguous. The CDR3 is made up of 13 amino acids. Trimming took off 5 bases at V and 6 bases at J, with 11 bases between the two ends. CDR3 bases: TGTGCCAGCAGTCCTCTTGAGGGTCAGCCCCAGCATTTT. Translating gives CASSPLEGQPQHF.

A few counts support this clonotype. V and J are TRBV27 and TRBJ2-2; D is ambiguous. Germline assignment: CDR1 MNHEY and CDR2 SMNVEV (reference sequence). Trimming took 0 bases from V and 0 from J, leaving 8 bases between them. This CDR3 comprises 16 residues. The chain's CDR3 is CASSLSGLTNTGELFF. In DNA form, the CDR3 reads TGTGCCAGCAGTTTATCCGGCCTTACGAACACCGGGGAGCTGTTTTTT.

This clonotype was recorded many times. CDR3 region: CASSPRIDLGYNEQFF. The CDR3, as DNA: TGCGCCAGCAGCCCCCGGATCGATTTGGGGTACAATGAGCAGTTCTTC. The chain combines TRBV4-3 with TRBJ2-1; D call uncertain. Germline loops: CDR1 LGHNA, CDR2 YSLEER. Trimming left V 4 bases short and J 4 bases short, with 17 bases between. The CDR3 totals 16 residues.

This clonotype was seen only a few times. The chain joins TRBV29-1 to TRBJ2-5; possibly TRBD2 for D (6 bases). This CDR3 contains 17 residues. The germline V and J ends were trimmed by 3 bases and 2 bases, with 22 bases remaining between them. The germline V gene encodes CDR1 SQVTM and CDR2 ANQGSEA. The CDR3 DNA is TGCAGCGTTGACGGGCGGGGCCTATCTGCCTTACAAGAGACCCAGTACTTC. Its protein product is CSVDGRGLSALQETQYF. Full variable domain (remainder filled in from reference TRBV29-1 and TRBJ2-5): SAVISQKPSRDICQRGTSLTIQCQVDSQVTMMFWYRQQPGQSLTLIATANQGSEATYESGFVIDKFPISRPNLTFSTLTVSNMSPEDSSIYLCSVDGRGLSALQETQYFGPGTRLLVL.

This chain links TRBV11-3 with TRBJ2-5, with 9 bases lining up with TRBD2. V gave up 1 base and J gave up 5 bases; unmatched junction bases: 8. Germline V gives CDR1 SGHNT, CDR2 YENEEA. The CDR3 contains 16 residues. The DNA of the CDR3 is TGTGCCAGCAGCTTAGCCGTAGCGGGAGAAGGCGAGACCCAGTACTTC. Amino acids: CASSLAVAGEGETQYF.

This clonotype was counted only a few times. Sequence at one end of the junction differs from germline and may be a read error. V gene TRBV3-1 combines with J gene TRBJ1-3, with D unclear. This CDR3 region has 13 residues. Germline V CDR1 and CDR2: LGHDT, YNNKEL (reference sequence). The CDR3 DNA follows: TGTGCCAGCAGCCAAGATCCGGTGGGGATTAAGGATTTT. As protein: CASSQDPVGIKDF.

The sample holds many counts of this clonotype. The chain carries TRBV20-1 and TRBJ2-1; possible D gene TRBD2, 5 bases. This CDR3 contains 14 residues. The germline V gene has CDR1 DFQATT and CDR2 SNEGSKA (reference sequence). The V and J ends lost 3 bases and 0 bases respectively, with 9 bases between them. The CDR3 DNA reads as TGCAGTGCTAGGGGAGCGAGCTCCTACAATGAGCAGTTCTTC. Protein: CSARGASSYNEQFF.

This clonotype was recorded many times. The chain combines TRBV20-1 with TRBJ2-7, with D perhaps matching TRBD2 (6 bases). The germline CDR1 and CDR2 sequences are DFQATT and SNEGSKA (reference sequence). The CDR3 covers 15 residues. With 5 bases removed from V and 1 base from J, the gap between germline ends came to 18 bases. The CDR3 loop reads CSASRLVSGSYEQYF. CDR3 coding DNA: TGCAGTGCTTCCCGACTGGTTAGCGGTTCCTACGAGCAGTACTTC.

This clonotype was picked up a small number of times. This rearrangement joins TRBV27 to TRBJ2-5, with 8 positions matching TRBD1. Trimming took 6 bases from V and 4 from J; bases not matched to a gene: 10. Germline V CDR1 and CDR2: MNHEY, SMNVEV (reference sequence). The length of the CDR3 is 15 residues. CDR3 coding DNA: TGTGCCAGCAGCATAGAATCAGGGGGCGTAGAGACCCAGTACTTC. Translating it yields CASSIESGGVETQYF.

The gene calls are TRBV7-9 and TRBJ2-7, with 10 bases aligning to TRBD2. The V gene end was trimmed by 0 bases and the J gene end by 7 bases; junction bases not matched to a gene: 9. The CDR3 totals 16 residues. Per the germline V gene, CDR1 is SEHNR and CDR2 is FQNEAQ (reference sequence). The CDR3 protein is CASSLARLAGDYEQYF. Here the CDR3 DNA reads TGTGCCAGCAGCTTAGCTCGACTAGCGGGCGACTATGAGCAGTACTTC.

This clonotype has only a few counts. This sequence joins TRBV5-1 and TRBJ1-1; D ambiguous. The ends were cut back, 0 bases at V and 0 bases at J, with 12 bases in the middle. The CDR3 totals 16 residues. CDR1 SGHRS and CDR2 YFSETQ come from the germline V gene. CDR3 sequence: CASSLVLGSLNTEAFF. The CDR3 DNA reads TGCGCCAGCAGCTTGGTCTTGGGCAGCTTGAACACTGAAGCTTTCTTT.

Only a few counts were recorded for this clonotype. The chain carries TRBV15 and TRBJ2-5; possible D gene TRBD2, 5 bases. Germline loops: CDR1 LNHNV, CDR2 YYDKDF (reference sequence). The CDR3 consists of 16 residues. The V and J ends lost 1 base and 4 bases respectively, with 16 bases between them. CDR3 sequence reads: CATSRAPGETGETQYF. CDR3 nucleotides: TGTGCCACCAGCAGAGCCCCCGGGGAAACCGGAGAGACCCAGTACTTC.

This clonotype has a count of ten or more. V is TRBV20-1 and J is TRBJ2-7, with D tentatively TRBD1 or TRBD2 (6 bases each). The CDR3 has 14 amino acids. From germline, CDR1 is DFQATT and CDR2 SNEGSKA (reference sequence). Trimming stripped 4 bases from V and 3 bases from J, with 16 bases between. In DNA form, the CDR3 reads TGCAGTGCTACGGGGGCAGGGAAAGGCTACGAGCAGTACTTC. This gives the protein CSATGAGKGYEQYF.